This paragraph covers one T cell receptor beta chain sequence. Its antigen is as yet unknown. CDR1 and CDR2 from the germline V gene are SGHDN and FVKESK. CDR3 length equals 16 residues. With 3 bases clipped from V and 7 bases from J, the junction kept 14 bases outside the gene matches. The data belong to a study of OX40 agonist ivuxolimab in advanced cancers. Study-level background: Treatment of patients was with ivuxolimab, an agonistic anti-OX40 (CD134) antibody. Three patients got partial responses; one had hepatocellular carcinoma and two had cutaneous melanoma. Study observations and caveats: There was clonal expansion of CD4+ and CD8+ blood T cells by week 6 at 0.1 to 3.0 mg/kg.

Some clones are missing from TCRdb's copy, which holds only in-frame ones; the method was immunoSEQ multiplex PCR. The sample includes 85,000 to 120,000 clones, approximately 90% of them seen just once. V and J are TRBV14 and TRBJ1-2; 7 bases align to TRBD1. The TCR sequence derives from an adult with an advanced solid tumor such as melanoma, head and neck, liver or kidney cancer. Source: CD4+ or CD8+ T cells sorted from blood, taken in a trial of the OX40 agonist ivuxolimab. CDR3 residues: CASSQRTGAFPLGYTF. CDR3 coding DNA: TGTGCCAGCAGCCAGCGCACAGGGGCCTTTCCCCTTGGCTACACCTTC.